Listed below are T cell receptor beta chains from one sample, sequenced in a study of cytomegalovirus exposure and HLA in healthy donors. Produced via immunoSEQ multiplex PCR; TCRdb's table is partial and in-frame only. Among more than 60,000 clones listed, 78% were seen once. The material sequenced was PBMCs. Every receptor here comes from a woman in her thirties or forties in good health and CMV-seropositive. Each CDR3 is given with its conserved first and last residue. A D gene is named only where the DNA matches it firmly. A row's size may be missing; if present it is once, few, many or a size class.

D	V	J	size	DNA	CDR3
.	TRBV30	TRBJ2-7	few	TGTGCCTGGAGTGTATGGGGAGGCGAGCAGTACTTC	CAWSVWGGEQYF
TRBD1	TRBV7-2	TRBJ1-1	few	TGTGCCAGCAGCTTCGGGACAGGCAGCGCTGAAGCTTTCTTT	CASSFGTGSAEAFF
.	TRBV7-9	TRBJ2-7	few	TGTTCCAGCAGCTTAGTTCAAGGGGCCTCCTACGAGCAGTACTTC	CSSSLVQGASYEQYF
.	TRBV5-1	TRBJ1-1	.	TGCGCCAGCACTAACACAGGGTTGGGCACTGAAGCTTTCTTT	CASTNTGLGTEAFF
.	TRBV30	TRBJ2-2	.	TGTGCCTGGAGTCAAGCTGCGAACACCGGGGAGCTGTTTTTT	CAWSQAANTGELFF
.	TRBV19	TRBJ1-1	.	TGTGCCAGTAGTATCTGGGGGGGGACTGAAGCTTTCTTT	CASSIWGGTEAFF
.	TRBV7-9	TRBJ2-5	once	TGTGCCAGCAGCCCCAGGGCTCAAGAGACCCAGTACTTC	CASSPRAQETQYF
TRBD2	TRBV5-5	TRBJ2-3	.	TGTGCCAGCATCTGGGGGACTAGCGGGGGAACTACGCAGTATTTT	CASIWGTSGGTTQYF
.	TRBV5-1	TRBJ2-1	.	TGCGCCAGCAGCTCCTCTTCGGTCCGCGGGGTAGGCAATGAGCAGTTCTTC	CASSSSSVRGVGNEQFF
TRBD2	TRBV5-1	TRBJ2-1	.	TGCGCCAGCAGCTGGGGTAGCGGGGACAATGAGCAGTTCTTC	CASSWGSGDNEQFF
TRBD2	TRBV5-6	TRBJ2-1	.	TGTGCCAGCAGCATTAGCGGGGAGCAGTTCTTC	CASSISGEQFF
.	TRBV19	TRBJ1-2	.	TGTGCCAGTAGTATAGAAGGCGGCCTCTATGGCTACACCTTC	CASSIEGGLYGYTF
.	TRBV28	TRBJ1-2	.	TGTGCCAGCAGTTTGGAAGGAGTAGGTCGAGGCTACACCTTC	CASSLEGVGRGYTF
TRBD2	TRBV7-2	TRBJ2-1	few	TGTGCCAGCAGCCCCCGCGGGCGGGGGGGTAACAATGAGCAGTTCTTC	CASSPRGRGGNNEQFF
TRBD1	TRBV4-2	TRBJ2-7	.	TGTGCCAGCACCGTCGGGACAGAAAACACCTACGAGCAGTACTTC	CASTVGTENTYEQYF